These 26 T cell receptor beta chains were sequenced from one sample in a study of T cells in pancreatic ductal adenocarcinoma. The repertoire was sequenced with immunoSEQ multiplex PCR; TCRdb's copy has only in-frame clones and lacks some. Of about 16,000 clones in the sample, approximately 90% are singletons; the top ten hold 16%. Surgery without prior neoadjuvant therapy was the treatment of the selected pancreatic ductal adenocarcinoma patients. What was sequenced was PBMCs. The receptors were gathered from a human donor with pancreatic ductal adenocarcinoma.

This clone came up once. This sequence joins TRBV27 and TRBJ2-7; 11 bases agree with TRBD1. V dropped 8 bases and J dropped 7; count of bases not matched to a gene: 22. The CDR3 has 18 residues. In germline, CDR1 is MNHEY, CDR2 SMNVEV (reference sequence). The CDR3, as DNA: TGTGCCAGCGCTAGCTTAGCCGGGACAGGGGGTGAGGCGGATGAGCAGTACTTC. Its translation: CASASLAGTGGEADEQYF.

The chain is built from TRBV2 and TRBJ1-2; D not certain. Germline CDR1 reads SNHLY; CDR2 reads FYNNEI. V shed 3 bases and J shed 5 bases, with 7 bases lying between them. CDR3 size: 12 residues. Here the CDR3 reads CASSDQSYGYTF. The DNA for the CDR3 is TGTGCCAGCAGTGATCAGTCTTATGGCTACACCTTC.

This clone appeared a single time. This chain links TRBV27 with TRBJ2-7, with 9 bases matching TRBD1. Germline CDR1 is MNHEY and CDR2 is SMNVEV (reference sequence). Unmatched junction bases numbered 6, after V lost 0 bases and J lost 6 bases. The CDR3 has 15 amino acids. The CDR3 DNA sequence: TGTGCCAGCAGTTTATCGATAGGACAGGGGACCGAGCAGTACTTC. It yields the protein CASSLSIGQGTEQYF.

J is TRBJ2-2 and V is TRBV2, with 10 bases fitting TRBD1. CDR3 length equals 18 residues. Germline CDR1 SNHLY, CDR2 FYNNEI. The trim removed 5 bases at V and 4 bases at J, leaving 13 bases unmatched. The CDR3 is CASSPPTGGLLGTGELFF. The CDR3 nucleotides are TGTGCCAGCAGTCCACCGACAGGGGGCCTCCTGGGCACCGGGGAGCTGTTTTTT.

This sequence joins TRBV7-2 and TRBJ2-1, with 8 bases lining up with TRBD1. With 4 bases clipped from V and 4 bases from J, the junction kept 12 bases outside the gene matches. This CDR3 is built from 17 residues. Germline V gene data show CDR1 as SGHTA and CDR2 as FQGNSA. For the CDR3, the DNA is TGTGCCAGCAGCTCCGGACAGGGCAGCTACCTTTACAATGAGCAGTTCTTC. It codes for CASSSGQGSYLYNEQFF. The whole variable domain, filled in from reference TRBV7-2 and TRBJ2-1, reads GAGVSQSPSNKVTEKGKDVELRCDPISGHTALYWYRQSLGQGLEFLIYFQGNSAPDKSGLPSDRFSAERTGGSVSTLTIQRTQQEDSAVYLCASSSGQGSYLYNEQFFGPGTRLTVL.

This sequence joins TRBV19 and TRBJ2-4; 9 bases agree with TRBD2. The V segment lost 6 bases and the J segment 7 bases; nucleotides outside the gene matches: 19. From germline, CDR1 is LNHDA and CDR2 SQIVND (reference sequence). CDR3 length equals 18 residues. In DNA form, the CDR3 reads TGTGCCAGTAGCCCTCGAAGGGCAGCGGGAGGCCAGTGGAACATTCAGTACTTC. The encoded protein is CASSPRRAAGGQWNIQYF.

The chain links TRBV25-1 to TRBJ2-5; TRBD1 is a possible D gene (6 bases). The V end lost 0 bases, the J end lost 0 bases, and 11 bases lay between the germline ends. The CDR3 has 16 amino acids. Germline V lookup: CDR1 MGHDK, CDR2 SYGVNS. CDR3 sequence (DNA): TGTGCCAGCAGTGAATATCAAACAGGGTACCAAGAGACCCAGTACTTC. It codes for CASSEYQTGYQETQYF.

This sequence joins TRBV9 and TRBJ1-6; 9 nucleotides match TRBD1. Germline CDR1 is SGDLS and CDR2 is YYNGEE. The CDR3 extends over 16 amino acids. With 3 bases clipped from V and 7 bases from J, the junction kept 8 bases outside the gene matches. Written as DNA, the CDR3 is TGTGCCAGCAGCGCTCTAGGGACAGGGAGGAATTCACCCCTCCACTTT. It encodes CASSALGTGRNSPLHF.

V gene TRBV7-9 combines with J gene TRBJ2-5; D not certain. V lost 3 bases and J lost 5, with 25 bases in between. CDR1 and CDR2 (germline): SEHNR, FQNEAQ (reference sequence). The CDR3 is made up of 18 amino acids. The CDR3 region has the DNA TGTGCCAGCAGCTTCCCCGGCCCGGCGTTAACAAAAGGGGAGACCCAGTACTTC. This sequence encodes CASSFPGPALTKGETQYF.

This rearrangement joins TRBV19 to TRBJ1-4; no definite D call. Germline V gene lookup returns CDR1 LNHDA and CDR2 SQIVND (reference sequence). The CDR3 is 13 amino acids. V was shortened by 5 bases and J by 5 bases, with 9 bases between the two germline ends. CDR3: CASSSRGNEKLFF. Here the CDR3 DNA reads TGTGCCAGTAGTTCCCGAGGCAATGAAAAACTGTTTTTT. Supplemented by reference TRBV19 and TRBJ1-4, the full variable domain reads DGGITQSPKYLFRKEGQNVTLSCEQNLNHDAMYWYRQDPGQGLRLIYYSQIVNDFQKGDIAEGYSVSREKKESFPLTVTSAQKNPTAFYLCASSSRGNEKLFFGSGTQLSVL.

The J gene is TRBJ1-2, the V gene TRBV2; D remains ambiguous. This CDR3 has 12 residues. Germline CDR1 and CDR2: SNHLY and FYNNEI. Trimming stripped 7 bases from V and 1 base from J, with 7 bases between. The CDR3 DNA sequence: TGTGCCAGCACCCGAAGTAACTATGGCTACACCTTC. Translated, it gives CASTRSNYGYTF.

The CDR3 loop is CASSQDPTGYYGYTF. The CDR3 nucleotides are TGCGCCAGCAGCCAAGACCCGACAGGGTACTATGGCTACACCTTC. The J gene is TRBJ1-2, the V gene TRBV4-3; 7 bases fit TRBD1. This CDR3 has 15 residues. The germline gives CDR1 LGHNA, CDR2 YSLEER. V dropped 0 bases and J dropped 3; count of bases not matched to a gene: 4.

This chain links TRBV7-6 with TRBJ2-4; TRBD1 aligns across 7 bases. Germline loops: CDR1 SGHVS, CDR2 FNYEAQ. J was trimmed by 11 bases and V by 1 base; bases with no gene match: 8. The CDR3 length is 14 residues. CDR3 amino acids: CASSLDPTGAVQYF. Written as DNA, the CDR3 is TGTGCCAGCAGCTTAGACCCTACAGGGGCGGTTCAGTACTTC.

CDR3 region: CASSVGGVQETQYF. CDR3 coding DNA: TGTGCCAGCAGCGTAGGGGGGGTCCAAGAGACCCAGTACTTC. The chain couples TRBV9 to TRBJ2-5, with D perhaps matching TRBD2 (6 bases). The V and J ends lost 0 bases and 1 base respectively, with 7 bases between them. The CDR3 covers 14 residues. Per germline, CDR1 SGDLS and CDR2 YYNGEE.

The rearrangement joins TRBV6-5 to TRBJ2-2; 8 bases are a match to TRBD2. Per germline, CDR1 MNHEY and CDR2 SVGAGI. V dropped 7 bases and J dropped 6; count of bases not matched to a gene: 7. The CDR3 is 14 amino acids. CDR3 coding DNA: TGTGCCAGCACAAGGGGACTAGGTCCCGGGGAGCTGTTTTTT. It encodes CASTRGLGPGELFF.

The J gene is TRBJ2-2, the V gene TRBV19; 9 bases match TRBD2. CDR3 length equals 15 residues. Germline-derived CDR1 and CDR2 are LNHDA and SQIVND (reference sequence). Trimming took 4 bases from V and 4 from J; bases not matched to a gene: 4. CDR3 sequence: CASSSLAGFTGELFF. CDR3 DNA: TGTGCCAGTAGTAGTCTAGCGGGGTTCACCGGGGAGCTGTTTTTT.

V gene TRBV5-6 combines with J gene TRBJ1-1; 10 nucleotides align to TRBD1. The V segment lost 1 base and the J segment 6 bases; nucleotides outside the gene matches: 6. The germline CDR1 and CDR2 sequences are SGHDT and YYEEEE. This CDR3 spans 15 amino acids. The CDR3 loop is CASSLQGTGESEAFF. CDR3 DNA: TGTGCCAGCAGCTTGCAAGGGACAGGGGAATCTGAAGCTTTCTTT. Variable domain in full (rest from reference TRBV5-6 and TRBJ1-1): DAGVTQSPTHLIKTRGQQVTLRCSPKSGHDTVSWYQQALGQGPQFIFQYYEEEERQRGNFPDRFSGHQFPNYSSELNVNALLLGDSALYLCASSLQGTGESEAFFGQGTRLTVV.

This clone was seen once. CDR3 DNA sequence: TGCGCCAGCAGCGCAACCGGGGTCCCCTTATCCACTAGCACAGATACGCAGTATTTT. The encoded protein is CASSATGVPLSTSTDTQYF. The chain joins TRBV5-1 to TRBJ2-3; maybe TRBD2 (5 bases). From germline, CDR1 is SGHRS and CDR2 YFSETQ. V shed 4 bases and J shed 0 bases, with 24 bases lying between them. There are 19 residues in the CDR3.

The gene calls are TRBV7-3 and TRBJ2-1; 13 bases fit TRBD2. The CDR3 extends over 19 amino acids. V dropped 2 bases and J dropped 7; count of bases not matched to a gene: 14. The V gene's germline CDR1 is SGHTA and CDR2 FQGTGA. CDR3 sequence (DNA): TGTGCCAGCAGCTTAGCCGGACTAGCGGGGGCCTCCCAGGTGAATGAGCAGTTCTTC. Protein sequence: CASSLAGLAGASQVNEQFF.

The chain joins TRBV19 to TRBJ2-5, with a tentative D call TRBD2 (7 bases). The V end lost 3 bases, the J end lost 4 bases, and 18 bases lay between the germline ends. The CDR3 runs to 16 residues. Germline loops: CDR1 LNHDA, CDR2 SQIVND (reference sequence). CDR3 in amino acids: CASSMGGPGFRETQYF. The CDR3 nucleotides read TGTGCCAGTAGTATGGGGGGGCCAGGGTTTCGAGAGACCCAGTACTTC.

The chain joins TRBV30 to TRBJ1-3; maybe TRBD1 (5 bases). V was clipped by 0 bases and J by 0 bases, with 12 bases between them. Per germline, CDR1 GTSNPN and CDR2 SVGIG (reference sequence). The CDR3 covers 16 residues. CDR3 region: CAWSVWGGISGNTIYF. As DNA, the CDR3 is TGTGCCTGGAGTGTATGGGGGGGTATCTCTGGAAACACCATATATTTT.

This clone was observed a single time. This chain uses TRBV7-2 with TRBJ2-1, with TRBD2 matching 10 bases. CDR3 length: 18 residues. J gave up 4 bases and V 1 base, and 10 bases lay outside the gene matches. Germline loops: CDR1 SGHTA, CDR2 FQGNSA. The CDR3 sequence is CASSLVGVGLAAYNEQFF. The DNA for the CDR3 is TGTGCCAGCAGCTTAGTAGGGGTAGGACTAGCGGCGTACAATGAGCAGTTCTTC.

This rearrangement joins TRBV29-1 to TRBJ1-2; a possible D gene is TRBD1 (5 bases). Looked up from germline, CDR1 is SQVTM and CDR2 is ANQGSEA. The length of the CDR3 is 14 residues. V was pared by 3 bases and J by 3 bases, with 14 bases between. CDR3 residues: CSVDRTSPDYGYTF. DNA of the CDR3: TGCAGCGTTGATAGGACATCCCCAGACTATGGCTACACCTTC.

The V gene is TRBV19, the J gene TRBJ2-7; TRBD1 might be the D (5 bases). The CDR3 consists of 12 residues. V was pared by 6 bases and J by 3 bases, with 9 bases between. The germline CDR1 and CDR2 sequences are LNHDA and SQIVND (reference sequence). The CDR3 here is CASRSRDYEQYF. CDR3 sequence (DNA): TGTGCCAGTAGATCCAGGGACTACGAGCAGTACTTC.

Written as DNA, the CDR3 is TGCAGCGTTGAGAGAGGAACAGATACGCAGTATTTT. Its protein product is CSVERGTDTQYF. The chain uses TRBV29-1 and TRBJ2-3; the D is unclear. CDR3 length equals 12 residues. From germline, CDR1 is SQVTM and CDR2 ANQGSEA. Trimming took 3 bases from V and 3 from J, leaving 7 bases between them.

This clone was seen only once. V is TRBV5-6 and J is TRBJ2-3; TRBD2 matches 10 bases. CDR3 size: 16 residues. V lost 0 bases and J lost 6; bases outside the gene matches: 7. CDR1 is SGHDT and CDR2 is YYEEEE in the germline V gene. For the CDR3, the DNA is TGTGCCAGCAGCTTGGGTTCTAGCGGGAGTTTCGATACGCAGTATTTT. This encodes CASSLGSSGSFDTQYF.